A single sample is the source of the 14 T cell receptor beta chains below, sequenced in a study of human T cells and chemical hapten exposure. The time point denotes: patch test 1, 2 weeks after DPC sensitization. Treatment: therapeutic diphenylcyclopropenone sensitization with weekly scalp DPC. MiXCR, applied by TCRdb to the RACE reads, yields one record per CDR3 protein. Among 380,000 or so distinct CDR3 sequences listed, roughly 5% were seen once. The sequences come from whole blood, collected in connection with sensitization to the hapten diphenylcyclopropenone (DPC). These receptors originate from a woman between 50 and 59 years old with alopecia areata. Some clones in this sample may be carry-over from other donors' samples.

This clonotype was found many times. The chain combines TRBV20-1 with TRBJ2-1; D is possibly TRBD2 (7 bases). This CDR3 is 13 amino acids long. CDR1 DFQATT and CDR2 SNEGSKA come from the germline V gene (reference sequence). V lost 2 bases, J lost 7 bases, and 12 bases lay in between. The CDR3 nucleotides are TGCAGTGCTAGAAGGGGAGGGGGTAATGAGCAGTTCTTC. Translating gives CSARRGGGNEQFF.

The chain couples TRBV7-2 to TRBJ1-4; the D is unclear. V lost 3 bases and J 1 base, leaving 6 bases between the germline ends. Germline CDR1 and CDR2: SGHTA and FQGNSA. The CDR3 spans 14 residues. The CDR3 sequence: CASSLSVTNEKLFF. DNA of the CDR3: TGTGCCAGCAGCTTGAGTGTAACTAATGAAAAACTGTTTTTT.

The genes are TRBV20-1 and TRBJ1-1; D perhaps matches TRBD1 (5 bases). This CDR3 comprises 15 residues. Trimming stripped 5 bases from V and 5 bases from J, with 21 bases between. Germline V gives CDR1 DFQATT, CDR2 SNEGSKA (reference sequence). The CDR3 region has the DNA TGCAGTGCTCCAGAAAGTGCGGCAGGGCGTACTGAAGCTTTCTTT. It codes for CSAPESAAGRTEAFF.

This clonotype was seen ten or more times. This chain connects TRBV6-5 to TRBJ2-1; TRBD2 matches at 11 bases. Germline CDR1 is MNHEY and CDR2 is SVGAGI. With V trimmed by 6 bases and J by 4 bases, 5 bases remained unmatched. This CDR3 has 15 amino acids. The CDR3 DNA reads as TGTGCCAGCAGACCCGGGACTAGCGGTTACAATGAGCAGTTCTTC. As protein: CASRPGTSGYNEQFF.

This clonotype was observed a handful of times. CDR3 sequence: CASRGLAGGYTTDTQYF. The CDR3 DNA is TGTGCCAGCAGGGGACTAGCGGGGGGCTATACCACAGATACGCAGTATTTT. The chain couples TRBV2 to TRBJ2-3; 15 nucleotides line up with TRBD2. Germline V gives CDR1 SNHLY, CDR2 FYNNEI. CDR3 length: 17 amino acids. V lost 6 bases, J lost 2 bases, and 6 bases stayed unmatched.

This clonotype was found many times. The rearrangement joins TRBV5-1 to TRBJ1-2, with 10 bases lining up with TRBD1. CDR1 SGHRS and CDR2 YFSETQ come from the germline V gene. The CDR3 is made up of 14 amino acids. Losses at the gene ends were 7 bases for V and 3 bases for J; bases not matched to a gene: 6. The CDR3 spells CASETGQGDYGYTF. For the CDR3, the DNA is TGCGCCAGCGAAACAGGACAGGGGGACTATGGCTACACCTTC.

This clonotype was detected many times. The rearrangement joins TRBV20-1 to TRBJ1-6; 7 positions match TRBD1. This CDR3 has 15 residues. Germline V CDR1 and CDR2: DFQATT, SNEGSKA (reference sequence). The ends lost 3 bases at V and 10 bases at J; junction bases unmatched: 12. In DNA form, the CDR3 reads TGCAGTGCTAGTCGGCGGCAGGGGGAAAGGTCACCCCTCCACTTT. This codes for CSASRRQGERSPLHF.

The chain carries TRBV12-3 or TRBV12-4 and TRBJ1-1, with a tentative D call TRBD1 (6 bases). V was clipped by 6 bases and J by 4 bases, with 12 bases between them. CDR3 length equals 13 residues. The CDR3 loop reads CASRPGAGTEAFF. DNA for the CDR3: TGTGCCAGCAGACCAGGGGCGGGCACTGAAGCTTTCTTT.

The chain uses TRBV29-1 and TRBJ2-3; 12 nucleotides agree with TRBD2. This CDR3 has 15 residues. Germline CDR1 SQVTM, CDR2 ANQGSEA. V was clipped by 1 base and J by 1 base; unmatched bases: 0. CDR3: CSVEGTSGGTDTQYF. CDR3 nucleotides: TGCAGCGTTGAAGGGACTAGCGGGGGCACAGATACGCAGTATTTT.

This clonotype appeared many times. The chain carries TRBV7-2 and TRBJ2-1, with D unresolved. From germline, CDR1 is SGHTA and CDR2 FQGNSA. V lost 4 bases, J lost 8 bases, and 12 bases lay in between. CDR3 length equals 13 residues. CDR3 DNA sequence: TGTGCCAGCAGCTCCCCCTACATTGATGAGCAGTTCTTC. It specifies CASSSPYIDEQFF.

This clonotype was picked up a small number of times. V and J are TRBV6-6 and TRBJ2-2; 9 bases are a match to TRBD1. Per germline, CDR1 MNHNY and CDR2 SVGAGI (reference sequence). CDR3 length equals 14 residues. V lost 4 bases to trimming and J lost 6 bases; unmatched junction nucleotides: 3. The CDR3: CASSLTGGAGELFF. The CDR3 DNA reads TGTGCCAGCAGTTTGACAGGGGGGGCCGGGGAGCTGTTTTTT.

At least ten counts were recorded for this clonotype. The chain joins TRBV12-3 or TRBV12-4 to TRBJ2-7; 7 bases are shared with TRBD2. The CDR3 extends over 13 amino acids. The junction had 0 bases not matched to a gene; V was cut back by 3 bases and J by 1 base. DNA for the CDR3: TGTGCCAGCAGTTTGGGGGGGTCCTACGAGCAGTACTTC. It encodes CASSLGGSYEQYF.

The table lists this clonotype with a few counts. The V call is TRBV5-1, the J call TRBJ1-2, with a weak D call TRBD1 (5 bases). Germline CDR1 is SGHRS and CDR2 is YFSETQ. V was cut by 1 base and J by 1 base, with 11 bases left in between. There are 15 residues in the CDR3. The CDR3 coding sequence is TGCGCCAGCAGCTTGCGGACGGGGGTTAACTATGGCTACACCTTC. It encodes CASSLRTGVNYGYTF.

This clonotype was counted many times. V usage is TRBV7-8 and J usage is TRBJ2-1; 12 bases are a match to TRBD2. Germline CDR1 reads SGHVS; CDR2 reads FQNEAQ. The CDR3 is 13 amino acids. V lost 2 bases and J lost 15; bases outside the gene matches: 5. CDR3 nucleotide sequence: TGTGCCAGCAGCTTACCCCTAGCGGGAGGGCGGTTCTTC. The encoded protein is CASSLPLAGGRFF.